The 31 T cell receptor beta chains presented below share a single source sample, sequenced in a study of blood T cell repertoires in COVID-19. Clones were read by immunoSEQ multiplex PCR, and TCRdb kept only the in-frame ones, dropping some. Of some 200,000 clones in the sample, approximately 82% are singletons; the top ten hold 6.9%. Source material: peripheral blood. Every receptor here comes from a human donor with acute or convalescent COVID-19. The donor label of this sample is uncertain.

The gene calls are TRBV18 and TRBJ2-7; D is perhaps TRBD1 (6 bases). Per the germline V gene, CDR1 is KGHSH and CDR2 is LQKENI. The CDR3 spans 14 residues. Trimming pared 2 bases from V and 2 bases from J, leaving 10 bases between. The CDR3 DNA follows: TGTGCCAGCTCACCAGCGACAGGCGCCTACGAGCAGTACTTC. It is translated as CASSPATGAYEQYF.

This chain connects TRBV7-8 to TRBJ2-3; D gene uncertain. The CDR3 extends over 16 amino acids. Looked up from germline, CDR1 is SGHVS and CDR2 is FQNEAQ. Trimming removed 1 base at V and 0 bases at J, with 11 bases between. CDR3 nucleotides: TGTGCCAGCAGCTTAGGTCCCCCGAGAAGCACAGATACGCAGTATTTT. This translates into CASSLGPPRSTDTQYF.

This clone was observed a handful of times. The CDR3 DNA reads TGTGCCAGCAGCCTGGGATCGGGGTCACAAGAGACCCAGTACTTC. It specifies CASSLGSGSQETQYF. V is TRBV4-2 and J is TRBJ2-5, with D tentatively TRBD2 (5 bases). The CDR3 extends over 15 amino acids. Germline V gene data show CDR1 as LGHNA and CDR2 as YNFKEQ. V gave up 4 bases and J gave up 2 bases, with 14 bases separating them.

The V and J genes are TRBV24-1 and TRBJ1-2, with D hard to call. Between the trimmed V and J ends, which lost 5 bases and 8 bases, there was a span of 14 bases. CDR3 size: 13 residues. Germline V gene sequence: CDR1 KGHDR, CDR2 SFDVKD. CDR3 sequence (DNA): TGTGCCACCAGTGCCCCCCGGGGAGAAGGCTACACCTTC. Translated: CATSAPRGEGYTF.

The rearrangement uses TRBV6-2 or TRBV6-3 and TRBJ2-5; 7 bases are a match to TRBD1. Trimming at V came to 5 bases and at J to 0 bases, leaving 6 bases not matched to a gene. The CDR3 has 15 amino acids. CDR1 MNHEY and CDR2 SVGEGT come from the germline V gene. The CDR3 sequence: CASSTGTVYQETQYF. The CDR3 bases are TGTGCCAGCAGTACCGGGACAGTGTACCAAGAGACCCAGTACTTC.

Here the CDR3 reads CASSVGGTGSYEQYF. For the CDR3, the DNA is TGTGCCAGCAGCGTAGGAGGGACAGGGTCCTACGAGCAGTACTTC. The chain is built from TRBV9 and TRBJ2-7, with 9 nucleotides matching TRBD1. CDR1 and CDR2 from the germline V gene are SGDLS and YYNGEE. The CDR3 totals 15 residues. Unmatched junction bases numbered 2, after V lost 0 bases and J lost 1 base.

This clone showed up just a few times. The V gene is TRBV3-1 (or the pseudogene TRBV3-2), the J gene TRBJ1-1, with 8 bases identical to TRBD1. This CDR3 contains 14 residues. The germline CDR1 and CDR2 sequences are LGHDT and YNNKEL (reference sequence). Germline trimming cut 4 bases from V and 5 bases from J; bases unmatched to any gene: 6. The CDR3 loop reads CASSPRGQRTEAFF. The CDR3 bases are TGTGCCAGCAGCCCCAGGGGGCAGAGGACTGAAGCTTTCTTT.

This sequence joins TRBV4-2 and TRBJ2-5, with D possibly TRBD2 on 6 matching bases. Germline V gene data show CDR1 as LGHNA and CDR2 as YNFKEQ. The CDR3 has 15 amino acids. V lost 1 base and J lost 0, with 9 bases in between. The CDR3 region is CASSQGGEHQETQYF. The CDR3 nucleotides are TGTGCCAGCAGCCAAGGGGGGGAGCACCAAGAGACCCAGTACTTC.

This clone showed up just a few times. The V and J genes are TRBV7-9 and TRBJ2-1; 7 positions match TRBD2. CDR3 length equals 16 residues. Unmatched junction bases numbered 9, after V lost 5 bases and J lost 2 bases. Germline V gene lookup returns CDR1 SEHNR and CDR2 FQNEAQ (reference sequence). The CDR3 DNA sequence: TGTGCCAGCAGCCAGCGGGGCGGGAGCACCTACAATGAGCAGTTCTTC. The encoded protein is CASSQRGGSTYNEQFF. Using reference TRBV7-9 and TRBJ2-1 for the parts outside the CDR3, the full variable domain is DTGVSQNPRHKITKRGQNVTFRCDPISEHNRLYWYRQTLGQGPEFLTYFQNEAQLEKSRLLSDRFSAERPKGSFSTLEIQRTEQGDSAMYLCASSQRGGSTYNEQFFGPGTRLTVL.

V gene TRBV27 combines with J gene TRBJ2-7; D may be TRBD1 (6 bases). Trimming removed 5 bases at V and 1 base at J, with 12 bases between. The germline V gene encodes CDR1 MNHEY and CDR2 SMNVEV (reference sequence). The CDR3 consists of 14 residues. The CDR3 region has the DNA TGTGCCAGCAGTCGGACAGCAGATTCCTACGAGCAGTACTTC. It translates to CASSRTADSYEQYF.

This chain uses TRBV30 with TRBJ2-5; no reliable D call. In germline, CDR1 is GTSNPN, CDR2 SVGIG (reference sequence). This CDR3 spans 13 amino acids. V shed 0 bases and J shed 2 bases, with 7 bases lying between them. The CDR3 bases are TGTGCCTGGAGTGTCTACGCTCAAGAGACCCAGTACTTC. Translating it yields CAWSVYAQETQYF.

V gene TRBV6-1 combines with J gene TRBJ2-1, with D perhaps matching TRBD1 (6 bases). Germline loops: CDR1 MNHNS, CDR2 SASEGT. The CDR3 covers 15 residues. V lost 1 base to trimming and J lost 5 bases, with 12 bases between them. CDR3 residues: CASSEGGLGDNEQFF. The CDR3 DNA reads as TGTGCCAGCAGTGAAGGGGGGCTAGGAGACAATGAGCAGTTCTTC.

The sample holds a few counts of this clone. The chain carries TRBV11-1 and TRBJ1-1, with D possibly matching TRBD1 (5 bases). CDR1 and CDR2 (germline): SGHAT, FQDESV (reference sequence). The CDR3 runs 14 residues. V lost 1 base to trimming and J lost 6 bases, with 12 bases between them. The CDR3 is CASSLVAGGSEAFF. The CDR3 coding sequence is TGTGCCAGCAGCTTAGTCGCGGGGGGATCTGAAGCTTTCTTT.

The genes are TRBV6-5 and TRBJ2-7; no clear D gene. The CDR3 consists of 14 residues. The V end was cut by 8 bases, the J end by 1 base, with 15 bases between. The V gene's germline CDR1 is MNHEY and CDR2 SVGAGI. The CDR3 region is CASFPGLGSYEQYF. DNA of the CDR3: TGTGCCAGCTTCCCCGGCCTAGGATCCTACGAGCAGTACTTC.

This clone was seen a few times. V usage is TRBV10-3 and J usage is TRBJ2-7; tentative D call: TRBD2 (6 bases). The germline gives CDR1 ENHRY, CDR2 SYGVKD. V shed 2 bases and J shed 3 bases, with 11 bases lying between them. The CDR3 sequence is 14 residues long. Here the CDR3 DNA reads TGTGCCATCAGTGAGATTGGGGGAGGCTACGAGCAGTACTTC. Protein: CAISEIGGGYEQYF.

This chain joins TRBV7-8 and TRBJ1-3; a weak D match, TRBD1 (5 bases). In germline, CDR1 is SGHVS, CDR2 FQNEAQ. The CDR3 is 15 residues long. V was clipped by 5 bases and J by 2 bases, with 13 bases between them. CDR3 loop: CASSPGGETGNTIYF. The CDR3 nucleotides are TGTGCCAGCAGCCCGGGGGGGGAGACTGGAAACACCATATATTTT.

This chain joins TRBV30 and TRBJ1-1; 8 positions agree with TRBD1. CDR3 length: 14 amino acids. The V gene's germline CDR1 is GTSNPN and CDR2 SVGIG (reference sequence). The V segment lost 2 bases and the J segment 4 bases; nucleotides outside the gene matches: 6. CDR3 DNA sequence: TGTGCCTGGAGTCGCCAGGGGGCGCGCACTGAAGCTTTCTTT. Amino acid sequence: CAWSRQGARTEAFF.

This clone has a single count. The J gene is TRBJ2-1, the V gene TRBV7-2; possibly TRBD1 for D (5 bases). Germline V gene data show CDR1 as SGHTA and CDR2 as FQGNSA. V lost 2 bases, J lost 6 bases, and 11 bases lay in between. The CDR3 totals 14 residues. The CDR3 sequence is CASSLNMGRNEQFF. Written as DNA, the CDR3 is TGTGCCAGCAGCTTAAACATGGGGCGCAATGAGCAGTTCTTC.

The chain employs TRBV19 and TRBJ2-1; 11 positions agree with TRBD2. Germline CDR1 is LNHDA and CDR2 is SQIVND (reference sequence). J was trimmed by 3 bases and V by 1 base; bases with no gene match: 5. The CDR3 sequence is 17 residues long. Here the CDR3 DNA reads TGTGCCAGTAGTATAGTCGGACTAGCGGGTGGCTACAATGAGCAGTTCTTC. Protein sequence: CASSIVGLAGGYNEQFF.

This sequence joins TRBV6-2 or TRBV6-3 and TRBJ1-2; D unclear. The CDR3 is 11 amino acids. Germline values: CDR1 MNHEY, CDR2 SVGEGT. Trimming removed 5 bases from V and 3 bases from J, with 4 bases in between. CDR3 DNA: TGTGCCAGCAGTCTCGACTATGGCTACACCTTC. It is translated as CASSLDYGYTF.

This clone came up many times. This chain uses TRBV5-1 with TRBJ1-2; 7 positions agree with TRBD1. The V and J ends lost 4 bases and 4 bases, in that order; junction bases with no gene match: 10. Germline CDR1 SGHRS, CDR2 YFSETQ. This CDR3 is 15 amino acids long. In DNA form, the CDR3 reads TGCGCCAGCAGCCCGGGACAGTTCCAGGGCTATGGCTACACCTTC. It codes for CASSPGQFQGYGYTF.

The chain is built from TRBV5-8 and TRBJ1-5, with D perhaps matching TRBD1 (6 bases). V was shortened by 4 bases and J by 5 bases, with 13 bases between the two germline ends. CDR3 length: 14 residues. Germline assignment: CDR1 SGHTS and CDR2 YDEGEE. The CDR3 sequence: CASSPGGLDQPQHF. DNA for the CDR3: TGTGCCAGCAGCCCGGGGGGCTTAGATCAGCCCCAGCATTTT.

This CDR3 is CASSSAGTRDRDTQYF. CDR3 in DNA: TGTGCCAGCAGCAGCGCCGGGACTAGGGATAGAGATACGCAGTATTTT. This chain uses TRBV9 with TRBJ2-3, with TRBD2 identical over 8 bases. V lost 4 bases, J lost 5 bases, and 12 bases stayed unmatched. CDR3 size: 16 residues. Germline V gene lookup returns CDR1 SGDLS and CDR2 YYNGEE.

This clone was recorded a few times. The chain couples TRBV11-1 to TRBJ1-1; TRBD1 matches 7 bases. The J segment lost 3 bases and the V segment lost 6 bases, leaving 4 bases of the junction unmatched. Germline V gives CDR1 SGHAT, CDR2 FQDESV (reference sequence). CDR3 length equals 13 residues. The CDR3 spells CASRDRLDTEAFF. The CDR3 nucleotides read TGTGCCAGCAGGGACAGGCTAGACACTGAAGCTTTCTTT.

This rearrangement joins TRBV5-3 to TRBJ1-3; D might be TRBD1 (5 bases). TRBV5-3 is an ORF; its function is uncertain. Trimming removed 4 bases from V and 2 bases from J, with 22 bases in between. CDR3 length: 18 residues. CDR3: CARSLAWGRMAAGNTIYF. The CDR3 nucleotides read TGTGCCAGAAGCCTCGCGTGGGGCAGGATGGCGGCTGGAAACACCATATATTTT.

The chain couples TRBV2 to TRBJ1-4, with D perhaps TRBD1 (6 bases). The CDR3 spans 17 residues. The germline V gene encodes CDR1 SNHLY and CDR2 FYNNEI. V lost 1 base and J 7 bases, leaving 19 bases between the germline ends. The CDR3 region has the DNA TGTGCCAGCAGTGAAGGCCAGGGGATACGCTTGGGTGAAAAACTGTTTTTT. This sequence encodes CASSEGQGIRLGEKLFF.

The J gene is TRBJ2-7, the V gene TRBV5-4, with 13 nucleotides matching TRBD2. The CDR3 totals 15 residues. J lost 7 bases, V lost 4 bases, and 8 bases had no gene match. The germline gives CDR1 SGHNT, CDR2 YYREEE (reference sequence). In nucleotides, the CDR3 is TGTGCCAGCAGCACCCTACTAGCGGGAGGGGGGGAGCAGTACTTC. This encodes CASSTLLAGGGEQYF.

The chain employs TRBV20-1 and TRBJ1-1; D gene ambiguous. There are 11 residues in the CDR3. V dropped 3 bases and J dropped 2 bases, with 4 bases sitting between them. Germline V gene data show CDR1 as DFQATT and CDR2 as SNEGSKA (reference sequence). Here the CDR3 reads CSASFNTEAFF. CDR3 nucleotides: TGCAGTGCTAGCTTTAACACTGAAGCTTTCTTT.

A single count supports this clone. CDR3 region: CASSSGLSTDTQYF. The DNA for the CDR3 is TGTGCCAGCAGTTCAGGACTTTCCACAGATACGCAGTATTTT. The V call is TRBV28, the J call TRBJ2-3; D is possibly TRBD2 (5 bases). Germline V gene data show CDR1 as MDHEN and CDR2 as SYDVKM. Trimming shortened V by 4 bases and J by 2 bases, and 10 bases separated the two germline ends. The CDR3 covers 14 residues.

The chain links TRBV7-6 to TRBJ2-7; 8 nucleotides match TRBD2. The CDR3 is 15 residues long. Germline loops: CDR1 SGHVS, CDR2 FNYEAQ. The junction had 2 bases not matched to a gene; V was cut back by 1 base and J by 0 bases. CDR3 amino acids: CASSLERGISYEQYF. As DNA, the CDR3 is TGTGCCAGCAGCTTAGAGCGGGGGATCTCCTACGAGCAGTACTTC.

The chain links TRBV5-1 to TRBJ2-2, with a tentative D call TRBD2 (5 bases). The CDR3 length is 17 residues. Germline V gene sequence: CDR1 SGHRS, CDR2 YFSETQ. V dropped 0 bases and J dropped 0 bases, with 12 bases sitting between them. CDR3 DNA sequence: TGCGCCAGCAGCTTGGGTGGTAACGGGGCGAACACCGGGGAGCTGTTTTTT. This sequence encodes CASSLGGNGANTGELFF.